This TCR beta chain was retrieved from a study of molecular identifiers for immune sequencing clone quantification. There are 15 residues in the CDR3. Per the germline V gene, CDR1 is SEHNR and CDR2 is FQNEAQ (reference sequence). V lost 3 bases to trimming and J lost 0 bases, with 11 bases between them. In TCRdb, the PCR reads were re-called with MiXCR into one record per CDR3 protein. The sample lists 460,000 or so distinct CDR3 sequences; about a fifth were seen once. This clonotype was seen more than once but under ten times. This sequence originates from a human donor in good health. Some libraries in this study had Jurkat cell RNA spiked in. Sequenced: naive CD8+ T cells from blood, with Jurkat cell RNA spiked in. Subset: FACS-sorted CD8+CD4-CCR7+CD45RA+ naive T cells. The genes are TRBV7-9 and TRBJ2-5, with D possibly matching TRBD2 (5 bases). The chain's CDR3 is CASSFRTLYQETQYF. As DNA, the CDR3 is TGTGCCAGCAGCTTTAGGACTTTGTACCAAGAGACCCAGTACTTC.